Below, 24 T cell receptor beta chains from the same sample are listed, as sequenced in a study of immunodeficiency. Method: immunoSEQ multiplex PCR; TCRdb's copy keeps in-frame clones and lacks some. The sample records over a thousand clones, nearly 95% being singletons. The source material was CD8+ T cells from blood. The receptors were gathered from a human donor in good health.

J is TRBJ2-1 and V is TRBV27, with D possibly TRBD2 on 7 matching bases. The CDR3 spans 15 residues. Germline V gene data show CDR1 as MNHEY and CDR2 as SMNVEV (reference sequence). V was cut by 9 bases and J by 5 bases, with 20 bases left in between. Here the CDR3 DNA reads TGTGCCAGTTCGAGGGGGGGGGAGACTAACAATGAGCAGTTCTTC. It is translated as CASSRGGETNNEQFF.

The V gene is TRBV23-1, the J gene TRBJ1-6; D is ambiguous. TRBV23-1 is marked as an open reading frame, function uncertain. Trimming pared 9 bases from V and 2 bases from J, leaving 14 bases between. This CDR3 spans 15 amino acids. The CDR3 region is CARAPGNPYNSPLHF. In nucleotides, the CDR3 is TGCGCCAGAGCCCCTGGGAATCCCTATAATTCACCCCTCCACTTT.

The J gene is TRBJ2-3, the V gene TRBV10-3; a weak D match, TRBD1 (7 bases). Deletions cut 4 bases from V and 2 bases from J, with 13 bases between. The germline gives CDR1 ENHRY, CDR2 SYGVKD. The CDR3 has 15 amino acids. CDR3 sequence: CAISGGDRLTDTQYF. The CDR3 nucleotides are TGTGCCATCAGTGGGGGGGACAGACTCACAGATACGCAGTATTTT.

In its sample, this clone was seen once. This chain links TRBV25-1 with TRBJ2-2; D ambiguous. The CDR3 spans 11 residues. Germline V gene lookup returns CDR1 MGHDK and CDR2 SYGVNS. V lost 6 bases to trimming and J lost 4 bases, with 3 bases between them. For the CDR3, the DNA is TGTGCCAGCAGCTTCACCGGGGAGCTGTTTTTT. The encoded protein is CASSFTGELFF.

This chain joins TRBV5-6 and TRBJ2-7; the D is unclear. The V end was cut by 0 bases, the J end by 1 base, with 14 bases between. CDR3 length: 16 residues. Germline loops: CDR1 SGHDT, CDR2 YYEEEE. CDR3 nucleotides: TGTGCCAGCAGCTTGGGACCAATGGCCCCATCCTACGAGCAGTACTTC. Protein product: CASSLGPMAPSYEQYF. Variable domain in full (rest from reference TRBV5-6 and TRBJ2-7): DAGVTQSPTHLIKTRGQQVTLRCSPKSGHDTVSWYQQALGQGPQFIFQYYEEEERQRGNFPDRFSGHQFPNYSSELNVNALLLGDSALYLCASSLGPMAPSYEQYFGPGTRLTVT.

The gene calls are TRBV5-1 and TRBJ2-1; 10 nucleotides agree with TRBD2. This CDR3 spans 15 amino acids. The germline V gene encodes CDR1 SGHRS and CDR2 YFSETQ. V shed 1 base, J shed 6 bases, and the junction held 4 bases outside the gene matches. As DNA, the CDR3 is TGCGCCAGCAGCTTGAGCGGGGGGGCGTCCAATGAGCAGTTCTTC. Its protein is CASSLSGGASNEQFF.

The J gene is TRBJ1-2, the V gene TRBV9; weak D call: TRBD1 (5 bases). Germline loops: CDR1 SGDLS, CDR2 YYNGEE. The CDR3 is 16 amino acids. Deletions cut 0 bases from V and 6 bases from J, with 18 bases between. The CDR3 spells CASSVATGGSGNGYTF. The CDR3 nucleotides are TGTGCCAGCAGCGTAGCTACGGGGGGGTCGGGCAATGGCTACACCTTC.

This chain links TRBV19 with TRBJ1-1; D not certain. Germline V lookup: CDR1 LNHDA, CDR2 SQIVND (reference sequence). V dropped 6 bases and J dropped 2 bases, with 19 bases sitting between them. This CDR3 is 16 amino acids long. Here the CDR3 reads CASSLGVLAVNTEAFF. CDR3 DNA sequence: TGTGCCAGTAGCCTTGGGGTATTGGCGGTAAACACTGAAGCTTTCTTT.

The rearrangement joins TRBV2 to TRBJ2-7; TRBD1 might be the D (5 bases). Deletions cut 3 bases from V and 3 bases from J, with 9 bases between. CDR3 length: 13 residues. Germline V gene sequence: CDR1 SNHLY, CDR2 FYNNEI. CDR3 in DNA: TGTGCCAGCAGTGATACAGGCTACTACGAGCAGTACTTC. Translation gives CASSDTGYYEQYF.

The chain has TRBV13 and TRBJ1-2, with D perhaps matching TRBD1 (5 bases). The CDR3 length is 14 residues. Trimming left V 5 bases short and J 3 bases short, with 13 bases between. Germline CDR1 reads PRHDT; CDR2 reads FYEKMQ (reference sequence). The CDR3 bases are TGTGCCAGCAGCCCCGGGGGGGACTACTATGGCTACACCTTC. It translates to CASSPGGDYYGYTF.

The chain uses TRBV5-1 and TRBJ2-1, with 7 bases that match TRBD2. The CDR3 runs 17 residues. Germline V lookup: CDR1 SGHRS, CDR2 YFSETQ. Trimming removed 1 base from V and 2 bases from J; junction bases left unmatched: 9. The chain's CDR3 is CASSLSFGGGAYNEQFF. CDR3 DNA sequence: TGCGCCAGCAGCTTGAGCTTTGGCGGGGGTGCCTACAATGAGCAGTTCTTC. The full variable domain, its missing parts supplied by reference TRBV5-1 and TRBJ2-1, is KAGVTQTPRYLIKTRGQQVTLSCSPISGHRSVSWYQQTPGQGLQFLFEYFSETQRNKGNFPGRFSGRQFSNSRSEMNVSTLELGDSALYLCASSLSFGGGAYNEQFFGPGTRLTVL.

CDR3 nucleotides: TGTGCCAGCAGCCAAGATATGGGGTCGACTGAAGCTTTCTTT. Translation gives CASSQDMGSTEAFF. The chain has TRBV3-1 (or the pseudogene TRBV3-2) and TRBJ1-1; D uncertain. Germline CDR1 reads LGHDT; CDR2 reads YNNKEL (reference sequence). Trimming removed 0 bases at V and 5 bases at J, with 10 bases between. The CDR3 has 14 residues.

V usage is TRBV4-1 and J usage is TRBJ2-7; D may be TRBD1 or TRBD2 (6 bases each). The CDR3 runs to 15 residues. CDR1 is MGHRA, CDR2 YSYEKL, per germline. V was cut by 0 bases and J by 7 bases, with 16 bases left in between. The chain's CDR3 is CASSQDRRGLEEQYF. CDR3 DNA: TGCGCCAGCAGCCAAGATAGACGGGGGCTTGAAGAGCAGTACTTC.

The chain couples TRBV7-8 to TRBJ2-4; 9 nucleotides line up with TRBD2. CDR1 and CDR2 (germline): SGHVS, FQNEAQ. J gave up 2 bases and V 2 bases, and 4 bases lay outside the gene matches. This CDR3 has 16 amino acids. CDR3 in DNA: TGTGCCAGCAGCTTAAGAGCGGGGGGATCCAAAAACATTCAGTACTTC. Its protein is CASSLRAGGSKNIQYF.

The rearrangement links TRBV25-1 to TRBJ2-3; D is unclear. Trimming shortened V by 5 bases and J by 8 bases, and 8 bases separated the two germline ends. Germline V gene data show CDR1 as MGHDK and CDR2 as SYGVNS. The CDR3 is 11 amino acids. The CDR3 coding sequence is TGTGCCAGCAGTTGGAGTAGTACGCAGTATTTT. Translating gives CASSWSSTQYF. The full variable domain, its missing parts supplied by reference TRBV25-1 and TRBJ2-3, is EADIYQTPRYLVIGTGKKITLECSQTMGHDKMYWYQQDPGMELHLIHYSYGVNSTEKGDLSSESTVSRIRTEHFPLTLESARPSHTSQYLCASSWSSTQYFGPGTRLTVL.

The chain carries TRBV12-3 or TRBV12-4 and TRBJ2-7; 7 nucleotides match TRBD1. The J segment lost 3 bases and the V segment lost 3 bases, leaving 2 bases of the junction unmatched. The CDR3 runs to 13 residues. The CDR3: CASSFGQDYEQYF. The CDR3 bases are TGTGCCAGCAGTTTCGGACAGGACTACGAGCAGTACTTC.

The V call is TRBV10-2, the J call TRBJ2-7; no definite D call. The CDR3 has 13 residues. The V end lost 3 bases, the J end lost 3 bases, and 9 bases lay between the germline ends. Germline V gene sequence: CDR1 WSHSY, CDR2 SAAADI. This CDR3 is CASSEGLGYEQYF. The CDR3 DNA sequence: TGCGCCAGCAGTGAAGGGTTAGGCTACGAGCAGTACTTC.

This clone was observed once. The chain couples TRBV9 to TRBJ2-5; possibly TRBD1 for D (7 bases). CDR1 and CDR2 from the germline V gene are SGDLS and YYNGEE. Trimming left V 4 bases short and J 5 bases short, with 12 bases between. The CDR3 has 13 residues. CDR3: CASSPGGRETQYF. CDR3 DNA sequence: TGTGCCAGCAGCCCAGGGGGGCGGGAGACCCAGTACTTC.

V is TRBV6-5 and J is TRBJ1-6; D is unclear. CDR1 MNHEY and CDR2 SVGAGI come from the germline V gene. This CDR3 has 16 residues. Trimming took off 0 bases at V and 6 bases at J, with 12 bases between the two ends. The CDR3 protein is CASSYSSGYGNSPLHF. The CDR3 region has the DNA TGTGCCAGCAGTTACTCATCGGGTTACGGTAATTCACCCCTCCACTTT.

The rearrangement links TRBV28 to TRBJ1-1; no clear D. The V end lost 1 base, the J end lost 1 base, and 7 bases lay between the germline ends. Germline loops: CDR1 MDHEN, CDR2 SYDVKM. This CDR3 has 14 residues. The CDR3 nucleotides read TGTGCCAGCAGTTTATATGGCGGGAACACTGAAGCTTTCTTT. It is translated as CASSLYGGNTEAFF.

The J gene is TRBJ1-5, the V gene TRBV6-1; D perhaps matches TRBD1 (5 bases). Germline assignment: CDR1 MNHNS and CDR2 SASEGT. Trimming cost V 1 base and J 0 bases, with 10 bases left between them. The CDR3 is made up of 16 amino acids. In DNA form, the CDR3 reads TGTGCCAGCAGTGAAGAGGGACCTTATAGCAATCAGCCCCAGCATTTT. Translation gives CASSEEGPYSNQPQHF.

The chain links TRBV2 to TRBJ2-2; 11 bases are shared with TRBD2. This CDR3 contains 19 residues. Germline V gene lookup returns CDR1 SNHLY and CDR2 FYNNEI. Trimming took 3 bases from V and 0 from J; bases not matched to a gene: 9. CDR3: CASSDKTSGETTNTGELFF. The CDR3 DNA sequence: TGTGCCAGCAGTGATAAGACTAGCGGGGAGACGACGAACACCGGGGAGCTGTTTTTT.

The chain has TRBV4-1 and TRBJ1-2; D is perhaps TRBD1 (5 bases). CDR3 size: 16 residues. Trimming shortened V by 0 bases and J by 8 bases, and 19 bases separated the two germline ends. CDR1 and CDR2 from the germline V gene are MGHRA and YSYEKL. The CDR3 protein is CASSQDRAEGERGYTF. CDR3 nucleotides: TGCGCCAGCAGCCAAGATCGTGCGGAAGGGGAGAGAGGCTACACCTTC.

This sequence joins TRBV7-6 and TRBJ1-1; D is unclear. Deletions cut 2 bases from V and 5 bases from J, with 9 bases between. Germline values: CDR1 SGHVS, CDR2 FNYEAQ. This CDR3 comprises 13 residues. CDR3 coding DNA: TGTGCCAGCAGCTTAAAGGGTCTGACTGAAGCTTTCTTT. It codes for CASSLKGLTEAFF. Full variable domain (outside the CDR3, taken from reference TRBV7-6 and TRBJ1-1): GAGVSQSPRYKVTKRGQDVALRCDPISGHVSLYWYRQALGQGPEFLTYFNYEAQQDKSGLPNDRFSAERPEGSISTLTIQRTEQRDSAMYRCASSLKGLTEAFFGQGTRLTVV.